This is a list of T cell receptor beta chains from one sample in a study of cytomegalovirus exposure and HLA in healthy donors. The method was immunoSEQ multiplex PCR; TCRdb's version includes in-frame clones alone and lacks a portion of them. The data show about 80,000 clones, under 90% seen once. The source material was PBMCs. All receptors come from a man aged 45-60 years in good health and CMV-seropositive. The CDR3 runs from the conserved cysteine through the conserved F or W. Each record gives: V gene, clone size, J gene, D gene, CDR3 protein, CDR3 DNA. D genes are given only for firm matches. A row's size may be missing; if present it is once, few, many or a size class.

TRBV2,NA,TRBJ1-3,NA,CATSMRAISGNTIYF,TGTGCCACCTCCATGAGGGCTATATCTGGAAACACCATATATTTT
TRBV19,NA,TRBJ1-1,NA,CASSITYRDTEAFF,TGTGCCAGTAGTATTACGTATCGAGACACTGAAGCTTTCTTT
TRBV2,once,TRBJ2-7,TRBD2,CASSIAGADYEQYF,TGTGCCAGCAGCATAGCGGGAGCGGACTACGAGCAGTACTTC
TRBV9,NA,TRBJ2-7,NA,CASSVGNVRPFSYEQYF,TGTGCCAGCAGCGTAGGGAATGTGAGGCCGTTCTCCTACGAGCAGTACTTC
TRBV9,NA,TRBJ1-2,NA,CASSVGGRNYGYTF,TGTGCCAGCAGCGTAGGTGGCCGTAACTATGGCTACACCTTC
TRBV7-9,NA,TRBJ1-1,NA,CASSPLGADMNTEAFF,TGTGCCAGCAGTCCCCTAGGGGCGGACATGAACACTGAAGCTTTCTTT
TRBV9,NA,TRBJ2-3,NA,CASSVVDFTDTQYF,TGTGCCAGCAGCGTAGTGGACTTCACAGATACGCAGTATTTT
TRBV4-3,NA,TRBJ2-1,TRBD2,CASSQDRTSEYNEQFF,TGCGCCAGCAGCCAAGATCGGACTAGCGAGTACAATGAGCAGTTCTTC
TRBV7-6,NA,TRBJ1-4,NA,CASSLGRQGRLKLFF,TGTGCCAGCAGCTTAGGTCGGCAGGGCCGGCTGAAACTGTTTTTT
TRBV5-1,NA,TRBJ1-4,TRBD1,CASSHKPGQDNEKLFF,TGCGCCAGCAGCCACAAACCGGGACAGGATAATGAAAAACTGTTTTTT
TRBV4-1,NA,TRBJ2-1,NA,CASSPRASVTDEQFF,TGCGCCAGCAGCCCCAGGGCTAGCGTTACGGATGAGCAGTTCTTC
TRBV2,few,TRBJ1-1,NA,CASRDYMNTEAFF,TGTGCCAGCAGAGACTATATGAACACTGAAGCTTTCTTT
TRBV7-8,few,TRBJ1-3,NA,CASSLLLGAVIGNTIYF,TGTGCCAGCAGCTTACTTCTTGGGGCGGTAATAGGAAACACCATATATTTT
TRBV4-1,few,TRBJ1-2,NA,CRSDSCCNF,TGCAGATCGGACAGCTGCTGTAACTTC
TRBV7-9,few,TRBJ2-7,TRBD2,CASSAASGGTYEQYF,TGTGCCAGCAGCGCAGCTAGCGGTGGTACCTACGAGCAGTACTTC
TRBV6-1,once,TRBJ2-5,NA,CASSPPGVAAETQYF,TGTGCCAGCAGTCCCCCAGGGGTAGCCGCAGAGACCCAGTACTTC
TRBV27,NA,TRBJ2-1,TRBD1,CASGRQGYSYNEQFF,TGTGCCAGCGGGCGACAGGGCTACTCCTACAATGAGCAGTTCTTC
TRBV19,NA,TRBJ2-1,NA,CASSPSIYNEQFF,TGTGCCAGTAGTCCTAGCATCTACAATGAGCAGTTCTTC
TRBV7-2,NA,TRBJ2-1,NA,CASSLEPRVSSYNEQFF,TGTGCCAGCAGCTTAGAACCCCGAGTAAGCTCCTACAATGAGCAGTTCTTC
TRBV9,NA,TRBJ1-3,NA,CASSASLPSGNTIYF,TGTGCCAGCAGCGCCTCACTTCCTTCTGGAAACACCATATATTTT
TRBV6-5,NA,TRBJ2-7,TRBD1,CASSDATGTGEQYF,TGTGCCAGCAGCGATGCGACAGGGACGGGCGAGCAGTACTTC
TRBV12-5,NA,TRBJ2-7,TRBD1,CASGLEFWDSRTF,TGTGCTAGTGGTTTGGAGTTTTGGGACAGTCGAACCTTC
TRBV18,NA,TRBJ2-7,NA,CASSPRYGSYEQYF,TGTGCCAGCTCACCACGGTACGGGAGCTACGAGCAGTACTTC
TRBV21-1,NA,TRBJ1-2,NA,CASSKGPSGDGDGYTF,TGTGCCAGCAGCAAAGGCCCTTCAGGGGATGGCGATGGCTACACCTTC
TRBV7-2,NA,TRBJ2-1,NA,CASSPPRSSYNEQFF,TGTGCCAGCAGCCCCCCGCGGAGCTCCTACAATGAGCAGTTCTTC
TRBV2,NA,TRBJ1-4,NA,CASSEEAGGEKLFF,TGTGCCAGCAGTGAAGAGGCCGGGGGTGAAAAACTGTTTTTT
TRBV30,NA,TRBJ2-7,NA,CAYSRDRRIYEQYF,TGTGCCTATTCGCGGGACAGAAGAATTTACGAGCAGTACTTC
TRBV5-1,NA,TRBJ2-3,TRBD2,CASSERGWGDTQYF,TGCGCCAGCAGCGAGCGGGGATGGGGAGATACGCAGTATTTT
TRBV27,NA,TRBJ2-3,TRBD2,CASSPLAGGPDTQYF,TGTGCCAGCAGTCCCCTAGCGGGAGGGCCAGATACGCAGTATTTT
TRBV9,NA,TRBJ2-1,TRBD2,CASSVAGLAGGDEQFF,TGTGCCAGCAGCGTAGCTGGGCTAGCGGGGGGAGATGAGCAGTTCTTC
TRBV6-1,NA,TRBJ1-2,NA,CASSGDIYGYTF,TGTGCCAGCAGTGGGGACATTTATGGCTACACCTTC
TRBV19,NA,TRBJ2-7,TRBD1,CASSMGAGTGTSYEQYF,TGTGCCAGTAGTATGGGAGCCGGGACAGGGACCTCCTACGAGCAGTACTTC
TRBV15,NA,TRBJ2-3,NA,CATSLYPGSTDTQYF,TGTGCCACCAGCCTTTATCCAGGGAGCACAGATACGCAGTATTTT
TRBV5-1,once,TRBJ2-1,TRBD2,CASSATSGYNEQFF,TGCGCCAGCAGCGCGACTAGCGGGTACAATGAGCAGTTCTTC
TRBV5-8,NA,TRBJ2-2,NA,CASSKDGAPLGELFF,TGTGCCAGCAGCAAAGATGGGGCCCCCCTCGGGGAGCTGTTTTTT
TRBV19,NA,TRBJ1-1,TRBD1,CASSLRGMNTEAFF,TGTGCCAGTAGCCTCAGGGGGATGAACACTGAAGCTTTCTTT
TRBV4-1,NA,TRBJ2-3,NA,CASSQVSSSTDTQYF,TGCGCCAGCAGCCAAGTTTCGTCTAGCACAGATACGCAGTATTTT
TRBV19,NA,TRBJ2-5,NA,CASSSIYSGEETQYF,TGTGCCAGTAGTTCGATATACAGTGGCGAAGAGACCCAGTACTTC
TRBV19,once,TRBJ2-1,TRBD1,CASSPGQGHEQFF,TGTGCCAGTAGTCCGGGACAGGGTCATGAGCAGTTCTTC
TRBV6-5,once,TRBJ1-1,NA,CASSYQMVRQGGRAFF,TGTGCCAGCAGTTACCAAATGGTTCGCCAGGGAGGGAGGGCTTTCTTT
TRBV19,NA,TRBJ2-2,NA,CASSEQGHTGELFF,TGTGCCAGTAGCGAACAGGGACACACCGGGGAGCTGTTTTTT
TRBV7-2,NA,TRBJ2-7,TRBD2,CASRFNSGLGGLEQYF,TGTGCCAGCAGGTTCAATTCGGGACTAGGGGGTCTCGAGCAGTACTTC